The entry below describes one T cell receptor beta chain. This sample was taken from a study of blood T cell repertoires in COVID-19. Background on the study: Collection of acute and convalescent COVID-19 samples took place in the United States, Italy and Spain. PBMCs, B-cell-depleted T cells, or T cells were the source of the cDNA or gDNA that made up the material.

Sequencing was performed with immunoSEQ multiplex PCR; in TCRdb, only in-frame clones are kept and a portion is missing. The table shows about 250,000 clones, with approximately 84% occurring only once. All enrollees were about 18 to 100 years old and from under 25 US areas. Membership in each cohort depended on participant-reported clinical history. This TCR was recovered from a man aged 40-49 years who had recovered from COVID-19. Sequencing used PBMCs or T cells enriched from blood (not recorded which).

This CDR3 reads CASSEPSSGSVYEQYF. CDR3 bases: TGTGCCAGCAGTGAGCCTTCTAGCGGGAGCGTCTACGAGCAGTACTTC. The chain uses TRBV25-1 and TRBJ2-7, with 10 bases matching TRBD2. J lost 3 bases, V lost 3 bases, and 8 bases had no gene match. The CDR3 extends over 16 amino acids. Per the germline V gene, CDR1 is MGHDK and CDR2 is SYGVNS.